This TCR beta chain was retrieved from a study of CD8 T cells in ankylosing spondylitis (dated by TCRdb to the late 2010s). With respect to the entire study: The study profiled T cell receptor beta repertoires in healthy donors and ankylosing spondylitis patients to find disease-linked TCR variants. In total, the full study cohort was made up of over a hundred healthy donors and 20 to 25 ankylosing spondylitis patients. Samples of peripheral blood were taken, and for ankylosing spondylitis patients, synovial fluid was collected as well.

What the work shows at the level of the full study, not this receptor alone: Some TCR beta motif variants had previously been reported in synovial fluid and blood of reactive arthritis patients, which suggested common disease-initiation mechanisms. According to the report, matched synovial fluid samples from ankylosing spondylitis patients were significantly enriched for the disease-linked clones. In peripheral blood, the disease-linked clones were found at relatively low frequencies and had a CD8+ phenotype. Blood from ankylosing spondylitis patients appeared to be characterized by a TCR beta motif made up of under ten highly homologous amino acid variants.

The sequencer listed for this sample is Illumina HiSeq 2500. Quantitative 5'-RACE with molecular barcodes was the method used to prepare the TCR beta libraries. Regarding the original processing steps: To identify disease-linked TCR variants, a new computational method was used, one built on a probabilistic model of VDJ rearrangement. TCRdb trimmed the raw reads at Q25, called clones with MiXCR and kept productive beta chains. Merged by CDR3 protein, the rows form single entries marked with the most common genes and DNA. These V and J calls originate from TCRdb's pipeline instead of the authors' own analysis. The sample records some 90,000 distinct CDR3 sequences, approximately 30% of which are singletons. The ten top clones hold nearly 60% of the sample. Spanning cysteine to phenylalanine, the CDR3 consists of 11 amino acids. The retained sequence is limited to the CDR3, 33 bases, with the frame set at the first base. Unmatched junction bases come to 4, with V trimmed by 6 bases and J by 10 bases.

This clonotype was counted many times. Its target antigen remains unknown. No base quality information exists; no much larger clone differs at one position. The sequence joins TRBV12-3 or TRBV12-4 to TRBJ2-3; TRBD1 aligns with 7 central bases. The TCR sequence derives from a male donor with ankylosing spondylitis or in good health (not recorded which). Sequenced sample: blood, either unsorted or a sorted T cell fraction (not recorded which). The nucleotide sequence is TGTGCCAGCAGGCGACAGGGTGCGCAGTATTTT. This codes for CASRRQGAQYF.